The 11 T cell receptor beta chains given below trace back to one sample, sequenced in a study of regulatory T cells in long-lasting Graves disease. Assembly of TCR beta libraries relied on iRepertoire HTBI primers together with Arm-PCR of CDR3 regions. TCRdb reprocessed the multiplex PCR reads via MiXCR and lists one record per CDR3 protein. The sample shows 400,000 to 450,000 distinct CDR3 sequences, 15% of them seen only once. Documented time point: newly diagnosed GD, antithyroid drugs for less than 3 months. There was RNA extracted from PBMCs, and the TCR library was made from it. This sample also appeared in a second study, on T cells in Graves' hyperthyroidism and ophthalmopathy.

The specimen was peripheral blood mononuclear cells (PBMCs), collected at new diagnosis, from a patient treated with antithyroid drugs. These receptors all stem from a woman in her twenties or thirties with Graves disease.

This clonotype was detected many times. This chain connects TRBV7-3 to TRBJ2-1; maybe TRBD1 (5 bases). Trimming stripped 3 bases from V and 0 bases from J, with 9 bases between. Germline-derived CDR1 and CDR2 are SGHTA and FQGTGA. The CDR3 loop spans 15 amino acids. The CDR3 nucleotides are TGTGCCAGCAGCTTTCAGGGTAACTCCTACAATGAGCAGTTCTTC. Translation gives CASSFQGNSYNEQFF.

There are a few counts of this clonotype. CDR3 in amino acids: CASSQPGTESSGANVLTF. CDR3 coding DNA: TGTGCCAGCAGCCAACCCGGGACAGAGAGCTCTGGGGCCAACGTCCTGACTTTC. The chain joins TRBV4-2 to TRBJ2-6; 7 bases fit TRBD1. With 2 bases clipped from V and 0 bases from J, the junction kept 7 bases outside the gene matches. The germline CDR1 and CDR2 sequences are LGHNA and YNFKEQ. The CDR3 is 18 residues long.

The V gene is TRBV2, the J gene TRBJ1-2; TRBD1 matches at 11 bases. Germline V lookup: CDR1 SNHLY, CDR2 FYNNEI. The V gene end was trimmed by 6 bases and the J gene end by 4 bases; junction bases not matched to a gene: 1. The CDR3 has 13 amino acids. For the CDR3, the DNA is TGTGCCAGCAGCGGGACAGGGGGCTATGGCTACACCTTC. Translating it yields CASSGTGGYGYTF.

In this sample, this clonotype turned up many times. The chain employs TRBV10-3 and TRBJ2-6; possibly TRBD2 for D (6 bases). This CDR3 contains 16 residues. Trimming left V 2 bases short and J 0 bases short, with 8 bases between. The V gene's germline CDR1 is ENHRY and CDR2 SYGVKD. This CDR3 is CAISERGNSGANVLTF. CDR3 DNA: TGTGCCATCAGTGAGCGGGGGAACTCTGGGGCCAACGTCCTGACTTTC.

This chain connects TRBV27 to TRBJ2-2; no definite D call. The CDR3 runs 14 residues. In germline, CDR1 is MNHEY, CDR2 SMNVEV (reference sequence). The V end lost 5 bases, the J end lost 2 bases, and 9 bases lay between the germline ends. The CDR3 coding sequence is TGTGCCAGCAGTCGGTACCGAAACACCGGGGAGCTGTTTTTT. This encodes CASSRYRNTGELFF.

This clonotype was picked up many times. The chain has TRBV12-3 or TRBV12-4 and TRBJ2-7, with D uncertain. The CDR3 extends over 17 amino acids. V lost 5 bases, J lost 0 bases, and 20 bases lay in between. The CDR3 here is CASSDSLKGPFSYEQYF. CDR3 nucleotides: TGTGCCAGCAGTGATTCCTTGAAAGGACCGTTCTCCTACGAGCAGTACTTC.

This clonotype was counted many times. The chain couples TRBV5-1 to TRBJ1-2; D is unclear. The germline V gene encodes CDR1 SGHRS and CDR2 YFSETQ. Trimming left V 0 bases short and J 5 bases short, with 17 bases between. This CDR3 has 16 residues. CDR3: CASSLVSGSDLYGYTF. CDR3 in DNA: TGCGCCAGCAGCTTGGTTTCCGGCAGTGATCTATATGGCTACACCTTC.

This chain joins TRBV30 and TRBJ2-5; a weak D match, TRBD1 (6 bases). Trimming took 4 bases from V and 3 from J, leaving 9 bases between them. The CDR3 has 12 amino acids. Per germline, CDR1 GTSNPN and CDR2 SVGIG (reference sequence). The CDR3 DNA reads TGTGCCTGGACCTCAGGGGAAGAGACCCAGTACTTC. Amino acids: CAWTSGEETQYF.

V is TRBV20-1 and J is TRBJ2-1, with 7 positions matching TRBD2. This CDR3 region has 14 residues. V shed 5 bases, J shed 0 bases, and the junction held 4 bases outside the gene matches. Per germline, CDR1 DFQATT and CDR2 SNEGSKA (reference sequence). The CDR3 DNA reads TGCAGTGCTCCCCGCGGGGGCTCCTACAATGAGCAGTTCTTC. Protein product: CSAPRGGSYNEQFF.

In this sample, this clonotype turned up many times. This chain joins TRBV11-2 and TRBJ2-5, with 10 bases that match TRBD2. Germline V lookup: CDR1 SGHAT, CDR2 FQNNGV. J lost 1 base, V lost 0 bases, and 2 bases had no gene match. CDR3 size: 16 residues. The CDR3 sequence is CASSLESGRGQETQYF. The CDR3 DNA follows: TGTGCCAGCAGCTTAGAGAGCGGGAGGGGCCAAGAGACCCAGTACTTC.

The CDR3 nucleotides read TGTGCCACCAGTGCCTCCACAGGGGACAATGAGCAGTTCTTC. Its protein is CATSASTGDNEQFF. This sequence joins TRBV24-1 and TRBJ2-1, with 7 bases aligning to TRBD1. Germline V gene sequence: CDR1 KGHDR, CDR2 SFDVKD. CDR3 length: 14 residues. Trimming took 5 bases from V and 5 from J; bases not matched to a gene: 5.